The 27 T cell receptor beta chains in this list originate from one sample, sequenced in a study of blood T cell repertoires in COVID-19. Sequencing used immunoSEQ multiplex PCR; TCRdb keeps in-frame clones, though not all of them. The sample has approximately 200,000 clones, approximately 86% seen once; the top ten hold 4.5% to 5.5%. The sequencing input was PBMCs or T cells enriched from blood (not recorded which). The source is a young woman who had been exposed to COVID-19.

This clone was counted many times. The chain recombines TRBV21-1 with TRBJ2-7; the table gives TRBD1 as D, unverified against the DNA. TRBV21-1 is a listed pseudogene. The CDR3 has 14 residues. CDR3 sequence reads: CARPKRDRTYEQYF. DNA for the CDR3: TGTGCCAGGCCAAAAAGGGACAGAACCTACGAGCAGTACTTC.

In DNA, the CDR3 is TGCGCCAGCAGCTTGGTATCAGGGAGGAAGGGCTACACCTTC. This gives the protein CASSLVSGRKGYTF. The chain carries TRBV5-1 and TRBJ1-2, with D possibly being TRBD1 (5 bases). This CDR3 contains 14 residues. Germline V gene sequence: CDR1 SGHRS, CDR2 YFSETQ. V lost 0 bases to trimming and J lost 8 bases, with 14 bases between them.

The chain recombines TRBV6-5 with TRBJ1-1; 12 nucleotides agree with TRBD1. CDR3 size: 14 residues. Trimming took 6 bases from V and 12 from J; bases not matched to a gene: 11. Germline assignment: CDR1 MNHEY and CDR2 SVGAGI. The CDR3 region is CASSPTGTGGVTFF. The CDR3 DNA reads TGTGCCAGCAGCCCCACCGGGACAGGGGGCGTGACTTTCTTT.

This clone was seen a single time. The V and J genes are TRBV30 and TRBJ2-3; the D gene is possibly TRBD2 (5 bases). Germline V gene lookup returns CDR1 GTSNPN and CDR2 SVGIG (reference sequence). Deletions cut 2 bases from V and 4 bases from J, with 13 bases between. The CDR3 is made up of 14 amino acids. The CDR3 DNA reads as TGTGCCTGGAGTCCGGGATCCGGCGCAGATACGCAGTATTTT. Its protein is CAWSPGSGADTQYF.

CDR3 residues: CASSLIQKAYGYTF. CDR3 in DNA: TGTGCCAGCAGCTTAATCCAAAAAGCGTATGGCTACACCTTC. The chain is built from TRBV7-8 and TRBJ1-2; D remains ambiguous. This CDR3 contains 14 residues. CDR1 and CDR2 from the germline V gene are SGHVS and FQNEAQ. V was trimmed by 2 bases and J by 5 bases, leaving 12 bases between them.

V gene TRBV14 combines with J gene TRBJ2-1; 8 bases align to TRBD1. The CDR3 sequence is 16 residues long. V was pared by 1 base and J by 8 bases, with 10 bases of the junction left unmatched. Germline CDR1 and CDR2: SGHDN and FVKESK. CDR3 protein: CASSQVRTGIWDEQFF. CDR3 in DNA: TGTGCCAGCAGCCAAGTACGGACAGGGATCTGGGATGAGCAGTTCTTC.

The chain is built from TRBV5-6 and TRBJ1-2, with D perhaps matching TRBD1 (6 bases). V was cut by 5 bases and J by 6 bases, with 8 bases left in between. The CDR3 loop spans 11 amino acids. Germline CDR1 and CDR2: SGHDT and YYEEEE. The CDR3 here is CASSRQDGYTF. In DNA, the CDR3 is TGTGCCAGCAGTAGACAGGATGGCTACACCTTC.

The chain joins TRBV5-1 to TRBJ2-7, with TRBD2 as a possible D gene (5 bases). In germline, CDR1 is SGHRS, CDR2 YFSETQ. The CDR3 sequence is 14 residues long. Trimming shortened V by 0 bases and J by 4 bases, and 11 bases separated the two germline ends. The CDR3 is CASSLVSAGYEQYF. As DNA, the CDR3 is TGCGCCAGCAGCTTGGTTAGCGCTGGGTACGAGCAGTACTTC.

The V gene is TRBV5-1, the J gene TRBJ1-4; D is uncertain. Germline CDR1 is SGHRS and CDR2 is YFSETQ. This CDR3 spans 14 amino acids. The V and J ends lost 1 base and 8 bases respectively, with 12 bases between them. CDR3 nucleotides: TGCGCCAGCAGCTTGTCCTTCCCCGGGGAAAAACTGTTTTTT. It yields the protein CASSLSFPGEKLFF.

The chain uses TRBV28 and TRBJ1-2; D is uncertain. Germline CDR1 and CDR2: MDHEN and SYDVKM. V shed 6 bases and J shed 5 bases, with 7 bases lying between them. The CDR3 contains 11 residues. CDR3 sequence: CASSLPYGYTF. In nucleotides, the CDR3 is TGTGCCAGCAGCCTTCCTTATGGCTACACCTTC.

This clone came up once. The gene calls are TRBV19 and TRBJ2-2; no firm D call. CDR1 and CDR2 from the germline V gene are LNHDA and SQIVND (reference sequence). The CDR3 is 11 residues long. V was clipped by 7 bases and J by 3 bases, with 3 bases between them. The CDR3 reads CASTHTGELFF. The CDR3 DNA reads as TGTGCCAGTACTCACACCGGGGAGCTGTTTTTT.

The chain recombines TRBV9 with TRBJ2-7, with 9 bases that match TRBD1. Germline-derived CDR1 and CDR2 are SGDLS and YYNGEE. The CDR3 is 14 residues long. V was pared by 10 bases and J by 10 bases, with 18 bases of the junction left unmatched. The CDR3 DNA reads as TGTGCCGTCAAGGTGGGGACAGGGAGCCTCGGACAGTACTTC. Translation: CAVKVGTGSLGQYF.

V usage is TRBV9 and J usage is TRBJ1-6; possible D gene TRBD1, 5 bases. With 0 bases removed from V and 10 bases from J, the gap between germline ends came to 14 bases. The germline V gene has CDR1 SGDLS and CDR2 YYNGEE. This CDR3 is built from 15 residues. CDR3 DNA sequence: TGTGCCAGCAGCGTAGACGGCAGGGCCCCCTCACCCCTCCACTTT. As protein: CASSVDGRAPSPLHF.

The chain employs TRBV6-5 and TRBJ2-7; D is possibly TRBD1 (6 bases). Germline CDR1 and CDR2: MNHEY and SVGAGI. The CDR3 covers 13 residues. The V end lost 11 bases, the J end lost 0 bases, and 14 bases lay between the germline ends. The CDR3 nucleotides are TGTGCCTGTAGGGGGAGCCCCTCCTACGAGCAGTACTTC. Its translation: CACRGSPSYEQYF.

V gene TRBV5-1 combines with J gene TRBJ2-7, with D perhaps TRBD1 (6 bases). The length of the CDR3 is 16 residues. V was trimmed by 1 base and J by 2 bases, leaving 16 bases between them. Germline V CDR1 and CDR2: SGHRS, YFSETQ. The DNA for the CDR3 is TGCGCCAGCAGCTTGAGCTTGGACAGCGTTACCTACGAGCAGTACTTC. Its translation is CASSLSLDSVTYEQYF.

This clone was observed once. The V and J genes are TRBV9 and TRBJ2-3; weak D call: TRBD1 (5 bases). This CDR3 spans 12 amino acids. Trimming stripped 0 bases from V and 14 bases from J, with 13 bases between. Germline V CDR1 and CDR2: SGDLS, YYNGEE. CDR3 in amino acids: CASSVVSGQVYF. The CDR3 DNA is TGTGCCAGCAGCGTAGTCTCTGGACAAGTGTATTTT.

This clone was counted only a few times. This chain connects TRBV9 to TRBJ1-1; 10 nucleotides align to TRBD1. With V trimmed by 2 bases and J by 2 bases, 3 bases remained unmatched. Germline assignment: CDR1 SGDLS and CDR2 YYNGEE. This CDR3 has 15 amino acids. This CDR3 reads CASSVRDRGNTEAFF. DNA for the CDR3: TGTGCCAGCAGCGTCCGGGACAGGGGCAACACTGAAGCTTTCTTT.

This chain uses TRBV6-2 or TRBV6-3 with TRBJ1-6; 10 nucleotides line up with TRBD1. Germline CDR1 MNHEY, CDR2 SVGEGT. The CDR3 is 20 residues long. V trimming: 0 bases; J trimming: 3 bases; junction bases outside the gene matches: 11. This CDR3 is CASSYSDRGSVDVYNSPLHF. The CDR3 DNA follows: TGTGCCAGCAGTTACTCGGACAGGGGGAGTGTGGACGTCTATAATTCACCCCTCCACTTT.

This clone was counted between two and nine times. The gene calls are TRBV10-1 and TRBJ2-7; 7 bases fit TRBD2. The V gene end was trimmed by 8 bases and the J gene end by 2 bases; junction bases not matched to a gene: 6. Germline CDR1 is WNHNN and CDR2 is SYGVQD (reference sequence). The CDR3 is made up of 13 amino acids. CDR3 in DNA: TGCGCCAGCGCGGCGGGGGAGGCCTACGAGCAGTACTTC. This gives the protein CASAAGEAYEQYF.

The rearrangement uses TRBV6-5 and TRBJ2-7; 8 bases line up with TRBD2. Per germline, CDR1 MNHEY and CDR2 SVGAGI. The V segment lost 6 bases and the J segment 4 bases; nucleotides outside the gene matches: 8. This CDR3 has 14 residues. The CDR3 loop is CASRQPGGIYEQYF. The DNA of the CDR3 is TGTGCCAGCAGGCAACCGGGGGGGATATACGAGCAGTACTTC.

This chain joins TRBV27 and TRBJ2-1, with a weak D call TRBD2 (5 bases). V was shortened by 8 bases and J by 4 bases, with 12 bases between the two germline ends. The CDR3 is made up of 13 amino acids. Germline V gene lookup returns CDR1 MNHEY and CDR2 SMNVEV (reference sequence). CDR3 residues: CASSTEAYNEQFF. The CDR3 DNA sequence: TGTGCCAGCTCAACGGAGGCATACAATGAGCAGTTCTTC.

The chain employs TRBV11-3 and TRBJ2-2, with D unresolved. V dropped 3 bases and J dropped 5 bases, with 4 bases sitting between them. The V gene's germline CDR1 is SGHNT and CDR2 YENEEA. The CDR3 runs to 12 residues. The CDR3 nucleotides read TGTGCCAGCAGCTTTTCAACCGGGGAGCTGTTTTTT. This sequence encodes CASSFSTGELFF.

This chain connects TRBV5-4 to TRBJ1-1, with D perhaps matching TRBD1 (5 bases). CDR1 and CDR2 (germline): SGHNT, YYREEE (reference sequence). V was pared by 3 bases and J by 0 bases, with 12 bases between. CDR3 size: 15 residues. CDR3 protein: CASSSAKGMNTEAFF. The CDR3, as DNA: TGTGCCAGCAGCTCCGCAAAGGGGATGAACACTGAAGCTTTCTTT.

This chain joins TRBV7-9 and TRBJ1-1; 7 bases match TRBD1. CDR1 and CDR2 (germline): SEHNR, FQNEAQ (reference sequence). The junction had 1 base not matched to a gene; V was cut back by 5 bases and J by 1 base. The CDR3 covers 13 residues. The CDR3 nucleotides are TGTGCCAGCAGCCCAGGGGGGAACACTGAAGCTTTCTTT. Translating it yields CASSPGGNTEAFF.

This chain uses TRBV3-1 (or the pseudogene TRBV3-2) with TRBJ1-1; 8 nucleotides agree with TRBD1. J gave up 1 base and V 11 bases, and 9 bases lay outside the gene matches. The CDR3 has 14 amino acids. Germline assignment: CDR1 LGHDT and CDR2 YNNKEL (reference sequence). CDR3 residues: CAATRGQGNTEAFF. In DNA, the CDR3 is TGTGCCGCTACCCGTGGACAGGGGAACACTGAAGCTTTCTTT.

This chain connects TRBV24-1 to TRBJ2-1; TRBD1 agrees at 7 bases. The CDR3 runs to 15 residues. Germline V gives CDR1 KGHDR, CDR2 SFDVKD. The junction had 11 bases not matched to a gene; V was cut back by 4 bases and J by 9 bases. This CDR3 reads CATSDPATGAGEQFF. CDR3 bases: TGTGCCACCAGTGACCCTGCTACAGGGGCCGGTGAGCAGTTCTTC.

The chain is built from TRBV6-5 and TRBJ1-6, with D possibly being TRBD1 (6 bases). CDR3 length equals 14 residues. With 6 bases removed from V and 9 bases from J, the gap between germline ends came to 15 bases. The germline CDR1 and CDR2 sequences are MNHEY and SVGAGI. This CDR3 is CASRPTGFGSPLHF. In DNA, the CDR3 is TGTGCCAGCAGACCCACAGGGTTTGGTTCACCCCTCCACTTT.